The 17 T cell receptor beta chains listed next were all sequenced from one sample in a study of blood T cells in healthy people across ages. Through a sample-barcoded 5' primer and a J-beta primer mix, a second PCR was run for roughly 6 to 12 cycles. TCRdb called the 5' RACE reads again in MiXCR, with one record for every CDR3 protein. Of under 1,000,000 distinct CDR3 sequences in the sample, roughly 46% are singletons; the top ten hold 15% to 20%. The specimen sequenced was blood. Receptors were obtained from an elderly man in good health.

The genes are TRBV9 and TRBJ2-3; TRBD2 matches at 10 bases. CDR1 is SGDLS and CDR2 is YYNGEE in the germline V gene. V gave up 4 bases and J gave up 4 bases; unmatched junction bases: 9. This CDR3 spans 16 amino acids. The CDR3 sequence: CASSPERGGRPDTQYF. The DNA of the CDR3 is TGTGCCAGCAGCCCAGAGCGGGGGGGCCGTCCAGATACGCAGTATTTT.

In this sample, this clonotype turned up a few times. The chain joins TRBV7-2 to TRBJ2-1; 8 nucleotides line up with TRBD1. V shed 5 bases, J shed 7 bases, and the junction held 7 bases outside the gene matches. Per germline, CDR1 SGHTA and CDR2 FQGNSA. This CDR3 has 14 residues. In DNA form, the CDR3 reads TGTGCCAGCAGCCCACGGACAGGGAATAATGAGCAGTTCTTC. Protein sequence: CASSPRTGNNEQFF.

The chain employs TRBV5-1 and TRBJ2-6; a weak D match, TRBD1 (5 bases). The CDR3 consists of 17 residues. Between the trimmed V and J ends, which lost 4 bases and 0 bases, there was a span of 14 bases. Germline assignment: CDR1 SGHRS and CDR2 YFSETQ. The CDR3 loop is CASSLKQALSGANVLTF. DNA of the CDR3: TGCGCCAGCAGCCTCAAACAGGCCCTCTCTGGGGCCAACGTCCTGACTTTC. Looking up the rest from reference TRBV5-1 and TRBJ2-6 gives the full variable domain: KAGVTQTPRYLIKTRGQQVTLSCSPISGHRSVSWYQQTPGQGLQFLFEYFSETQRNKGNFPGRFSGRQFSNSRSEMNVSTLELGDSALYLCASSLKQALSGANVLTFGAGSRLTVL.

This clonotype was recorded many times. V usage is TRBV29-1 and J usage is TRBJ2-1, with D perhaps TRBD2 (6 bases). The V end was cut by 4 bases, the J end by 9 bases, with 13 bases between. The germline V gene has CDR1 SQVTM and CDR2 ANQGSEA. The CDR3 extends over 12 amino acids. In DNA form, the CDR3 reads TGCAGCGTTGTTCCAGCGGGCAGTGAGCAGTTCTTC. Translating gives CSVVPAGSEQFF.

As for this clonotype: The junction departs from the called germline gene at one end, perhaps through a read error. The J gene is TRBJ2-1, the V gene TRBV7-2, with 9 bases lining up with TRBD2. The germline V gene has CDR1 SGHTA and CDR2 FQGNSA. CDR3 size: 17 residues. DNA of the CDR3: TGCGCCAGCAGCTCTAACCCGGGACTAGCCTCCTACAATGAGCAGTTCTTC. Translation gives CASSSNPGLASYNEQFF.

The chain carries TRBV4-3 and TRBJ2-4, with D perhaps TRBD1 (5 bases). The J call may be faulty, since TRBJ2-7 better matches the DNA end. The length of the CDR3 is 15 residues. From germline, CDR1 is LGHNA and CDR2 YSLEER. As DNA, the CDR3 is TGCGCCAGCAGCCAAGTAGTCGACAGCTCCTACGAGCAGTACTTC. Translating it yields CASSQVVDSSYEQYF.

This clonotype was seen a handful of times. The CDR3 region has the DNA TGTGCCAGCAGTTACTCGGGCAGGGGGTTAGGTGAGCAGTACTTC. This codes for CASSYSGRGLGEQYF. This rearrangement joins TRBV6-5 to TRBJ2-7, with 7 bases aligning to TRBD1. This CDR3 region has 15 residues. V shed 0 bases, J shed 7 bases, and the junction held 9 bases outside the gene matches. From germline, CDR1 is MNHEY and CDR2 SVGAGI.

This clonotype appeared a few times. The chain is built from TRBV7-2 and TRBJ2-1; D might be TRBD1 (5 bases). The germline V gene encodes CDR1 SGHTA and CDR2 FQGNSA. The CDR3 has 19 amino acids. Trimming took 1 base from V and 0 from J, leaving 19 bases between them. CDR3 protein: CASSLEGLFRGSSYNEQFF. CDR3 bases: TGTGCCAGCAGCTTAGAGGGGCTGTTTCGCGGAAGCTCCTACAATGAGCAGTTCTTC.

Concerning this clonotype: Relative to the germline gene, one junction end is altered; a read error may explain this. The genes are TRBV28 and TRBJ1-2; D is ambiguous. The CDR3 covers 13 residues. The germline V gene encodes CDR1 MDHEN and CDR2 SYDVKM. CDR3 protein: CASSDTLYYGYTF. The CDR3 DNA follows: TGTGCTAGCAGCGACACTCTCTACTATGGCTACACCTTC.

This clonotype was counted a single time. This chain uses TRBV20-1 with TRBJ2-7; 7 bases are shared with TRBD2. The CDR3 has 16 residues. V was pared by 0 bases and J by 2 bases, with 10 bases of the junction left unmatched. Germline values: CDR1 DFQATT, CDR2 SNEGSKA (reference sequence). The CDR3 loop reads CSARDVNRAGTYEQYF. The CDR3 nucleotides are TGCAGTGCTAGAGATGTCAATCGAGCGGGGACCTACGAGCAGTACTTC.

This clonotype was recorded only once. One junction end disagrees with the germline gene, perhaps due to a read error. The chain combines TRBV14 with TRBJ1-6; D is unclear. The CDR3 covers 17 residues. CDR1 is SGHDN, CDR2 FVKESK, per germline. In DNA form, the CDR3 reads TGTGCCAGCAGCCAAGTATTAAGGGCGGACCATAATTCACCCCCCCACTTT. Its protein is CASSQVLRADHNSPPHF.

With regard to this clonotype: This may stem from a read error, because a much larger clone lies one nucleotide away. The chain joins TRBV25-1 to TRBJ1-2; D remains unclear. Germline-derived CDR1 and CDR2 are MGHDK and SYGVNS. The CDR3 length is 12 residues. The CDR3 DNA reads TGTGCCAGCAGTGAATCGGGTGATGGCTGCACCTTC. As protein: CASSESGDGCTF.

In this sample, this clonotype turned up many times. This rearrangement joins TRBV7-9 to TRBJ2-5; D call uncertain. V lost 5 bases and J lost 5, with 6 bases in between. The CDR3 consists of 11 residues. The germline V gene has CDR1 SEHNR and CDR2 FQNEAQ (reference sequence). CDR3 amino acids: CASSAEETQYF. The CDR3, as DNA: TGTGCCAGCAGCGCCGAGGAGACCCAGTACTTC. Based on the CDR3 plus reference TRBV7-9 and TRBJ2-5, the full variable domain is DTGVSQNPRHKITKRGQNVTFRCDPISEHNRLYWYRQTLGQGPEFLTYFQNEAQLEKSRLLSDRFSAERPKGSFSTLEIQRTEQGDSAMYLCASSAEETQYFGPGTRLLVL.

V is TRBV7-2 and J is TRBJ2-1, with TRBD2 matching over 9 bases. Per the germline V gene, CDR1 is SGHTA and CDR2 is FQGNSA. The ends lost 2 bases at V and 13 bases at J; junction bases unmatched: 15. The CDR3 sequence is 16 residues long. The CDR3 region is CASSLLGLAGQETQFF. The CDR3 DNA reads as TGTGCCAGCAGCTTATTGGGCCTAGCGGGACAAGAGACCCAGTTCTTC.

This rearrangement joins TRBV7-2 to TRBJ2-1; D uncertain. Germline V gives CDR1 SGHTA, CDR2 FQGNSA. The V and J ends lost 3 bases and 4 bases respectively, with 13 bases between them. The CDR3 is 15 amino acids. The CDR3 DNA is TGTGCCAGCAGCTTCGCGGTTAAAATGTACAATGAGCAGTTCTTC. It codes for CASSFAVKMYNEQFF.

Turning to this clonotype: This may come from a read error, since a much larger clone is one base off. J is TRBJ2-7 and V is TRBV21-1; TRBD1 was called by the table and not checked on the DNA. TRBV21-1 is termed a pseudogene. The length of the CDR3 is 18 residues. CDR3: CASSKEAVGGVFYNEQYF. The CDR3 DNA reads as TGTGCCAGCAGCAAAGAAGCGGTTGGGGGGGTGTTCTACAATGAGCAGTACTTC.

This chain uses TRBV14 with TRBJ1-4; 7 bases agree with TRBD1. V trimming: 6 bases; J trimming: 7 bases; junction bases outside the gene matches: 8. CDR3 size: 14 residues. Germline-derived CDR1 and CDR2 are SGHDN and FVKESK. CDR3 residues: CASRKTGLSEKLFF. CDR3 nucleotide sequence: TGTGCCAGCAGGAAGACAGGGCTAAGTGAAAAACTGTTTTTT.